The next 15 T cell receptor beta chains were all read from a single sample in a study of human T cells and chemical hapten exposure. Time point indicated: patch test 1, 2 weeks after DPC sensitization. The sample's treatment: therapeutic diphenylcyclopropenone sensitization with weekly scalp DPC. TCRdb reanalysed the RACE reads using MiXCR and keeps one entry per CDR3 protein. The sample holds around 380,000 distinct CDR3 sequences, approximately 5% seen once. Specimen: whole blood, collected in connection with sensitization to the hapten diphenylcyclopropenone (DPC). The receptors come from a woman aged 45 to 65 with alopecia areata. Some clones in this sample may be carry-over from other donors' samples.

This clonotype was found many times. The CDR3 is CSVELAGVTDTQYF. The CDR3 bases are TGCAGCGTTGAACTAGCGGGAGTGACAGATACGCAGTATTTT. The V gene is TRBV29-1, the J gene TRBJ2-3; 10 positions agree with TRBD2. The CDR3 totals 14 residues. Trimming at V came to 2 bases and at J to 3 bases, leaving 2 bases not matched to a gene. Germline CDR1 SQVTM, CDR2 ANQGSEA.

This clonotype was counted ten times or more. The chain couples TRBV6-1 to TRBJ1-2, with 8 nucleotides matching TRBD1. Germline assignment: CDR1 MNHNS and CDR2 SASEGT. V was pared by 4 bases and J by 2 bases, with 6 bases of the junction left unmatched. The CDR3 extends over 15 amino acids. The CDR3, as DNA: TGTGCCAGCAGTGGGACAGGGATCCCGAACTATGGCTACACCTTC. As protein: CASSGTGIPNYGYTF.

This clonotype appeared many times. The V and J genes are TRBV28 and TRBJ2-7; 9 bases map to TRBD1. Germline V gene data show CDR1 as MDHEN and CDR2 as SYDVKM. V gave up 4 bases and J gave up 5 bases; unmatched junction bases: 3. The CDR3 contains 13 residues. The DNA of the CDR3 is TGTGCCAGCAGTTCACAGGGGGCTGACGAGCAGTACTTC. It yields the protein CASSSQGADEQYF.

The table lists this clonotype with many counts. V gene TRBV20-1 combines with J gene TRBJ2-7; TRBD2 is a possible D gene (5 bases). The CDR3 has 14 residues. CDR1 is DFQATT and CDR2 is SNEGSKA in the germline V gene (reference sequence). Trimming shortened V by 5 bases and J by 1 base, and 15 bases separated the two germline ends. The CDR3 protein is CSADPSGPSYEQYF. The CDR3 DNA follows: TGCAGTGCTGACCCCAGCGGACCGTCCTACGAGCAGTACTTC.

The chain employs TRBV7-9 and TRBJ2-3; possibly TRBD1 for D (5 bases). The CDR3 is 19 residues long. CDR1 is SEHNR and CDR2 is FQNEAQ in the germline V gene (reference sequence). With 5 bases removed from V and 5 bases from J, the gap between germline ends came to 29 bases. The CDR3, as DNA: TGTGCCAGCAGCACCCCGGAAGCGACGAGAAAGGGGCGCAGAGATACGCAGTATTTT. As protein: CASSTPEATRKGRRDTQYF.

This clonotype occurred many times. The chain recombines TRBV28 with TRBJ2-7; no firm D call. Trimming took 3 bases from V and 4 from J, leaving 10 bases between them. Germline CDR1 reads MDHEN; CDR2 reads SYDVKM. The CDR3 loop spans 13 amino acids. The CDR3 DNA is TGTGCCAGCAGTTTGCCCCCCGGGTACGAGCAGTACTTC. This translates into CASSLPPGYEQYF.

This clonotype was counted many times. CDR3 sequence (DNA): TGCGCCAGCAGCCCGAGGGGTATTAACACTGAAGCTTTCTTT. Translated, it gives CASSPRGINTEAFF. The chain couples TRBV5-1 to TRBJ1-1; D is perhaps TRBD1 (5 bases). Looked up from germline, CDR1 is SGHRS and CDR2 is YFSETQ. With 4 bases removed from V and 2 bases from J, the gap between germline ends came to 12 bases. The CDR3 covers 14 residues. Full variable domain (rest looked up from reference TRBV5-1 and TRBJ1-1): KAGVTQTPRYLIKTRGQQVTLSCSPISGHRSVSWYQQTPGQGLQFLFEYFSETQRNKGNFPGRFSGRQFSNSRSEMNVSTLELGDSALYLCASSPRGINTEAFFGQGTRLTVV.

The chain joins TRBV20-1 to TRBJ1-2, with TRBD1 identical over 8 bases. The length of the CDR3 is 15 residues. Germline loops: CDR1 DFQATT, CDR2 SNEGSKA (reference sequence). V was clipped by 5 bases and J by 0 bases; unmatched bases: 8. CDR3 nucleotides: TGCAGTGCTTTGGGACAGGCCCACCCTAACTATGGCTACACCTTC. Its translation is CSALGQAHPNYGYTF.

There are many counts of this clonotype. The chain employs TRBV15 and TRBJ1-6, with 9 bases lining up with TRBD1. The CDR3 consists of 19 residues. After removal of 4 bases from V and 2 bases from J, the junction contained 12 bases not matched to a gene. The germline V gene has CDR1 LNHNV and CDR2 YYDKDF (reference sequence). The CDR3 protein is CATSNQTPGQGAYNSPLHF. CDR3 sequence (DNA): TGTGCCACCAGCAACCAAACTCCGGGACAGGGCGCCTATAATTCACCCCTCCACTTT.

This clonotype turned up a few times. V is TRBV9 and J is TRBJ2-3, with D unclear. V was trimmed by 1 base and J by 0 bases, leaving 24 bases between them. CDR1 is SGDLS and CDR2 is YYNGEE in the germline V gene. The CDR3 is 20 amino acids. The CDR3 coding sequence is TGTGCCAGCAGCGTAAGTCCAGGTGGGCCTACCCGTTTAAGCACAGATACGCAGTATTTT. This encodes CASSVSPGGPTRLSTDTQYF.

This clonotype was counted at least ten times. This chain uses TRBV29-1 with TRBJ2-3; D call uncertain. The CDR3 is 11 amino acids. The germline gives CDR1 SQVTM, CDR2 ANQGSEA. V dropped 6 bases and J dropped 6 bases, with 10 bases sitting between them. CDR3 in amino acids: CSVGDLDTQYF. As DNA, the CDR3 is TGCAGCGTGGGCGACTTGGATACGCAGTATTTT.

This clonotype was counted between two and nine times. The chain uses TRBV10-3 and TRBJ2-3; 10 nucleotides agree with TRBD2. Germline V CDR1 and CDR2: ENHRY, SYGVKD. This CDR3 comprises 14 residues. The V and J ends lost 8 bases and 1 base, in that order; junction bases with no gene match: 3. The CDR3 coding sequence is TGTGCCATCGGTACTAGCGGGGGCACAGATACGCAGTATTTT. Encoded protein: CAIGTSGGTDTQYF.

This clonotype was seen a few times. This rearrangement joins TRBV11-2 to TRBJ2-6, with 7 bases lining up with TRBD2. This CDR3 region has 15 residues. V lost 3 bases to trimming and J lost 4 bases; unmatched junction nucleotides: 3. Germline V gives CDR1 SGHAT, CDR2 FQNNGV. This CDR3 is CASSLAGVGANVLTF. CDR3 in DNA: TGTGCCAGCAGCTTGGCGGGAGTAGGGGCCAACGTCCTGACTTTC.

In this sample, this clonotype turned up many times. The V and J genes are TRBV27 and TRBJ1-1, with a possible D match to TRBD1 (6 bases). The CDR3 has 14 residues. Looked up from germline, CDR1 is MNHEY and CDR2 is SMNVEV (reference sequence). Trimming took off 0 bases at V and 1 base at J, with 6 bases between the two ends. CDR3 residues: CASSLSTGNTEAFF. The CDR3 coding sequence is TGTGCCAGCAGTTTATCGACAGGGAACACTGAAGCTTTCTTT.

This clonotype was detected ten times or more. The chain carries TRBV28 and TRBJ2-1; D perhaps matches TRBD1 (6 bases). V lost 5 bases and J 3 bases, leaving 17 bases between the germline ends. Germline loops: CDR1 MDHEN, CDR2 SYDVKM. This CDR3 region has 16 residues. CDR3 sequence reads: CASSLEGEQVYNEQFF. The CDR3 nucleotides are TGTGCCAGCAGTCTAGAGGGGGAGCAGGTCTACAATGAGCAGTTCTTC.